What follows are 5 T cell receptor beta chains derived from one specimen sequenced in a study of CD8+CD57+ T cells in acquired aplastic anemia. Genomic DNA provided the template from which TCR beta VDJ and CDR3 profiles were obtained. MiXCR, run by TCRdb on the reads, gives a single entry per CDR3 protein. This table holds approximately 100,000 distinct CDR3 sequences, around two thirds found once. Flow cytometry had shown expanded CD8+CD57+ cells in the patients chosen for sequencing. The sequencing sample was made of sorted CD4+, CD8+, or CD8+CD57+ T cells (not recorded which) from PBMCs. The receptors were gathered from a human donor with aplastic anemia.

The chain recombines TRBV7-9 with TRBJ1-4; D may be TRBD1 (6 bases). V lost 8 bases and J 0 bases, leaving 10 bases between the germline ends. Germline lookup yields CDR1 SEHNR and CDR2 FQNEAQ (reference sequence). The length of the CDR3 is 14 residues. CDR3 in DNA: TGTGCCAGCGGGGGGCAGCCAACTAATGAAAAACTGTTTTTT. Amino acid sequence: CASGGQPTNEKLFF. Supplemented by reference TRBV7-9 and TRBJ1-4, the full variable domain reads DTGVSQNPRHKITKRGQNVTFRCDPISEHNRLYWYRQTLGQGPEFLTYFQNEAQLEKSRLLSDRFSAERPKGSFSTLEIQRTEQGDSAMYLCASGGQPTNEKLFFGSGTQLSVL.

The V call is TRBV5-4, the J call TRBJ2-7; no clear D gene. CDR3 length: 18 residues. V lost 0 bases and J lost 0, with 19 bases in between. CDR1 is SGHNT, CDR2 YYREEE, per germline (reference sequence). The CDR3 region has the DNA TGTGCCAGCAGCTTGGGTGGGCTTGGGCAGGCCCGCTCCTACGAGCAGTACTTC. Residues: CASSLGGLGQARSYEQYF.

This clonotype came up a few times. The J gene is TRBJ2-7, the V gene TRBV10-3, with 9 bases fitting TRBD1. Germline CDR1 reads ENHRY; CDR2 reads SYGVKD. Trimming at V came to 3 bases and at J to 2 bases, leaving 2 bases not matched to a gene. The CDR3 length is 14 residues. The CDR3 here is CAISEGTGTYEQYF. The CDR3 DNA sequence: TGTGCCATCAGTGAAGGGACAGGGACCTACGAGCAGTACTTC.

Note on this clonotype: The germline gene is not matched at one end of the junction; a read error may be the cause. V usage is TRBV7-7 and J usage is TRBJ2-5; tentatively, D is TRBD2 (6 bases). The CDR3 spans 12 residues. The V gene's germline CDR1 is SSHAT and CDR2 FNYEAQ (reference sequence). CDR3 bases: TGTGCTAGCAGCTTGTTTGGAGGGGCCCAGTACTTC. Protein product: CASSLFGGAQYF. Variable domain in full (rest from reference TRBV7-7 and TRBJ2-5): GAGVSQSPRYKVTKRGQDVTLRCDPISSHATLYWYQQALGQGPEFLTYFNYEAQPDKSGLPSDRFSAERPEGSISTLTIQRTEQRDSAMYRCASSLFGGAQYFGPGTRLLVL.

This chain joins TRBV15 and TRBJ2-7, with D tentatively TRBD1 (5 bases). The V end lost 3 bases, the J end lost 5 bases, and 14 bases lay between the germline ends. Looked up from germline, CDR1 is LNHNV and CDR2 is YYDKDF (reference sequence). The CDR3 runs to 14 residues. CDR3 DNA: TGTGCCACCAGCAGGGCTTCAGGGTGGAACGAGCAGTACTTC. Translating it yields CATSRASGWNEQYF.